A selection of T cell receptor beta chains follows, all from one sample in a study of T cells expressing NK-cell markers. Each CDR3 protein gets one entry in TCRdb, which reprocessed the 5' RACE reads and gives no DNA. The repertoire table contains 400,000 or so distinct CDR3 sequences. The source material was blood T cells: a sorted CD56 or NKG2C T cell subset, CD4+ or CD8+ T cells, or bulk PBMC T cells (not recorded which). These receptors all stem from a woman in her forties or fifties in good health. Both conserved end residues are part of each CDR3. Fields, in order: V gene, J gene, CDR3 protein.

V: TRBV7-9
J: TRBJ2-4
CDR3: CASSLSSLAGAVGAKNIQYF

V: TRBV5-1
J: TRBJ1-1
CDR3: CATRTGSGTEAFF

V: TRBV7-6
J: TRBJ2-1
CDR3: CASSLVLAGEGEQFF

V: TRBV5-6
J: TRBJ1-1
CDR3: CASSLGQGKAFF

V: TRBV7-9
J: TRBJ2-7
CDR3: CASSLGPEQYF

V: TRBV20-1
J: TRBJ2-7
CDR3: CSATYRDRVSYEQYF

V: TRBV10-2
J: TRBJ2-3
CDR3: CASTIRLFTDTQYF

V: TRBV7-6
J: TRBJ2-5
CDR3: CASSLRLAGERGETQYF

V: TRBV5-1
J: TRBJ2-1
CDR3: CASSNGGMDEQFF

V: TRBV29-1
J: TRBJ2-1
CDR3: CSARRVAYNEQFF

V: TRBV19
J: TRBJ2-2
CDR3: CASHTGIGELFF

V: TRBV5-1
J: TRBJ2-1
CDR3: CASSLAGGSANEQFF

V: TRBV20-1
J: TRBJ2-1
CDR3: CSANDRTPRSYNEQFF

V: TRBV5-1
J: TRBJ2-3
CDR3: CASSLTSDLTDTQYF

V: TRBV15
J: TRBJ2-7
CDR3: CATSYREYEQYF

V: TRBV9
J: TRBJ1-1
CDR3: CASSPTVFTTGEAFF

V: TRBV7-9
J: TRBJ2-7
CDR3: CASSSQQTGSSYEQYF

V: TRBV5-1
J: TRBJ2-7
CDR3: CASSLLTGDSNEQYF

V: TRBV7-2
J: TRBJ2-3
CDR3: CASSLFRQGAGDTQYF

V: TRBV28
J: TRBJ2-7
CDR3: CASSKIAGLSYEQYF

V: TRBV7-8
J: TRBJ2-7
CDR3: CASSLARRAGPQGEQYF

V: TRBV3-1
J: TRBJ1-1
CDR3: CASSQTPNEAFF

V: TRBV20-1
J: TRBJ2-1
CDR3: CSARGPLSVGDNEQFF

V: TRBV2
J: TRBJ2-3
CDR3: CASSTSRGGSGTADTQYF

V: TRBV20-1
J: TRBJ2-1
CDR3: CSARDDHRPRGPYNEQFF

V: TRBV4-1
J: TRBJ2-3
CDR3: CASSRSGQSSTDTQYF

V: TRBV20-1
J: TRBJ2-1
CDR3: CSARGATSGEYNEQFF

V: TRBV11-2
J: TRBJ1-1
CDR3: CASSLDPSTEAFF

V: TRBV24-1
J: TRBJ2-2
CDR3: CATSDPGGAGELFF